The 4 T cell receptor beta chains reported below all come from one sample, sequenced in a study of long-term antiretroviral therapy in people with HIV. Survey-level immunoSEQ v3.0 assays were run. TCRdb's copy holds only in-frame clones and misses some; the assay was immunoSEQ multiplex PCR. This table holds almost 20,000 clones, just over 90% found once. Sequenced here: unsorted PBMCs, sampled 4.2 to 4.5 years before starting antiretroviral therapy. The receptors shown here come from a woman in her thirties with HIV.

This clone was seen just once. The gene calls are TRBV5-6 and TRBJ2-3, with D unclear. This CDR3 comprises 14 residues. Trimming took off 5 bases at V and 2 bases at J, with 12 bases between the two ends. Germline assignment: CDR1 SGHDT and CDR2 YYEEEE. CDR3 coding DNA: TGTGCCAGCAGGGGTTTCTCTGTCACAGATACGCAGTATTTT. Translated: CASRGFSVTDTQYF.

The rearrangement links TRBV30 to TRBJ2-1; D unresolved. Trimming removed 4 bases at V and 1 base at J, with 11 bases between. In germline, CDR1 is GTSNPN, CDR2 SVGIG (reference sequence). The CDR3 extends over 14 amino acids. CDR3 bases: TGTGCCTGGACCGTCGACGGTTCCTACAATGAGCAGTTCTTC. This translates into CAWTVDGSYNEQFF.

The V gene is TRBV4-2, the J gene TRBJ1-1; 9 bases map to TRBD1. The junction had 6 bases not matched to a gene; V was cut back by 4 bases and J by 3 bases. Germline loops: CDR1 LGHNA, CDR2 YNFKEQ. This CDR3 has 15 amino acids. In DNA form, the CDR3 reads TGTGCCAGCAGCCCTCTCAGGGACAGGGACACTGAAGCTTTCTTT. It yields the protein CASSPLRDRDTEAFF.

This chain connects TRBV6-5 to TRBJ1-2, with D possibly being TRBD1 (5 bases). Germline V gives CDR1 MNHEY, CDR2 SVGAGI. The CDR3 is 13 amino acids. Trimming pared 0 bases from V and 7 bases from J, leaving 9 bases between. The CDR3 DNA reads TGTGCCAGCAGTTACTCAGGGGAAGGTGGCTACACCTTC. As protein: CASSYSGEGGYTF.